The TCR beta chain described here comes from a study of early T cells in non-severe SARS-CoV-2 infection (dated by TCRdb to 2020 to 2022). Describing the broader study: Bulk RNA from unsorted whole blood was used for TCR sequencing, so alpha and beta chains could not be paired. What the work shows at the level of the full study, not this receptor alone: VDJdb matching was skewed toward anti-spike CD8 responses and likely underestimated virus-specific expansions by missing private and CD4 specificities.

This was a case-control study nested in a cohort of healthcare workers in London, UK, who had nasopharyngeal swab PCR tests and blood samples taken every week. Healthcare workers were recruited during the week of the UK lockdown, between 23 and 31 March 2020, and followed weekly for up to about 15 weeks. Looking up the germline V gene yields CDR1 MDHEN and CDR2 SYDVKM. Measured from the cysteine to the phenylalanine, the CDR3 is 14 residues long. Of the read, only the CDR3 DNA is kept; its 42 bases are in frame from base 1. V is trimmed back by 8 bases and J by 5 bases, and the junction contains 7 bases that no gene match accounts for. The library was made by 5' RACE. Sequencing took place on a NextSeq 500. The TCR library protocol attached unique molecular identifiers to individual cDNA molecules to correct for sequencing error and PCR bias. Both TCR alpha and beta chains were sequenced, and tight co-correlation was observed between alpha and beta sequence abundances in each sample. In the source study's methods: V gene, J gene and CDR3 annotation of TCR sequences was performed with Decombinator V4. TCRs were defined as expanded if a significant change between any two time points was detected under a Poisson model with p below 0.0001. TCR abundances were normalised to the total number of TCRs sequenced in each sample and reported as counts per million. MAIT TCRs were defined by TRAV1-2 paired with TRAJ12, TRAJ20 or TRAJ33, and iNKT TCRs by TRAV10 paired with TRAJ18. VDJdb, accessed 1 November 2021, was searched for CMV, EBV and SARS-CoV-2 annotated TCRs, excluding TCRs annotated for multiple antigens. The raw public data were reprocessed by TCRdb itself: fastp quality trimming at Q25, MiXCR clonotype calling, in-frame beta chains only. Identical CDR3 proteins give one entry, which carries the most common genes and DNA. TCRdb, not the original authors, processed these V and J calls. Across this sample there are about 110,000 distinct CDR3 sequences, with roughly 11% seen only once. Under 9% of the sample is taken by the ten largest.

Regarding this clonotype: Its antigen remains undetermined. Base-call qualities are not available, and no considerably larger clone is one nucleotide away.

The sequence was collected from an adult who was a healthcare worker with PCR-confirmed SARS-CoV-2 infection or an uninfected control (not recorded which). The sequencing input was whole blood. The sequence links TRBV28 to TRBJ2-5; a stretch of 11 junction bases matches TRBD2. The CDR3 amino acid sequence is: CASVTSGSSETQYF. The nucleotide sequence is TGTGCCAGCGTCACTAGCGGGAGCTCGGAGACCCAGTACTTC.